This record looks at one T cell receptor beta chain sequence and its context. This clone has a count of ten or more. Its binding antigen is unknown. Most CVID patients and most healthy controls were of Caucasian heritage. From each donor, roughly 5 to 9 ml of heparinized peripheral whole blood was collected. Genomic DNA from adults with common variable immune deficiency (CVID) and from healthy adult controls was used for sequencing of TCRbeta CDR3 repertoires. A total of roughly 22 healthy adult volunteers (12 female and about 10 male; age range about 23 to 75 years, mean age 34) were included in the control group. Diluted blood was subjected to density centrifugation over Hypaque 1077 or Ficoll-Paque for isolation of peripheral blood mononuclear cells. Genomic DNA was obtained from unsorted mononuclear cells through either Qiagen column purification or a centrifugation-based method. The data derive from a study of T cell clonality in common variable immunodeficiency (dated by TCRdb to about 2015).

CVID samples and control samples contributed equivalent amounts of genomic DNA as sequencing input. For every sample, a 60 bp segment covering the rearranged TCRbeta CDR3 region was amplified and then sequenced. The immunoSEQ assay, a bias-corrected multiplex PCR with high-throughput sequencing, was employed for TCRbeta amplification. The paper's data handling went like this. Each unique nucleotide sequence was treated as a clone and annotated with V, D and J genes, copy number and frequency. Sequences were labeled productive if in frame, and non-productive if out of frame or containing stop codons. As previously described, clonality was calculated on the basis of Shannon's entropy. Mean CDR3 Kyte-Doolittle hydropathy was derived from the predicted amino acid sequences of productive clones. Hierarchical clustering of scaled V gene usage was performed with the R hclust function using Manhattan distance and complete linkage. Clone sharing by CDR3 amino acid sequence was assessed by resampling 12 repertoires per group over 100 rounds. The repertoires were searched for 70 published EBV-specific TCRbeta sequences and fewer than 250 published CMV-specific TCRbeta sequences. A couple of CVID samples that yielded fewer than 10,000 sequences were excluded from the analysis, so around 40 CVID repertoires were retained. This immuneACCESS table, as held by TCRdb, lists in-frame sequences with V and J called but not all clones. Of the missing ones, under half trace to an unresolved V gene in checked studies; the others have no known cause. Clone size and V and J calls were adopted from that table, with D and trimming inferred from the DNA. This sample contains about 74,000 clones, none of which is a singleton. The ten largest clones take up approximately 0.81% of the sample.

Overall results and qualifications from the work: Fewer TCRbeta clones were shared among CVID subjects than among healthy controls (p < 0.0001). It was noted by the authors that sequencing of the repertoires of T cell subpopulations would be needed to clarify the cause of the increased clonality in CVID. Correlations between repertoire features and clinical complications were limited by patient heterogeneity within the CVID cohort. CVID TCRbeta sequences reportedly showed fewer deletions and N-nucleotide insertions and lacked highly modified clones with 13 or more V deletions. Despite equal DNA input, controls averaged approximately 84,000 unique sequences per sample versus around 30,000 in CVID samples. TCRbeta clonality was higher in CVID subjects than in healthy controls (t-test p = 0.018), and the increase was most characteristic of about a third of subjects.

The sample taken for sequencing was peripheral blood mononuclear cells. The clonotype was recovered from a person between 18 and 75 years old in good health.

This receptor has the CDR3 CASSSFRNTEAFF. The part of the CDR3 DNA that was read is TGTGCCAGCAGCTCGTTCAGGAACACTGAA. Recombination joined TRBV7-9 with TRBJ1-1; the D gene is not confidently resolved. The read ends 3 residues early relative to the CDR3; the germline J gene fills the gap. V and J are truncated by 4 bases and 1 base respectively, leaving an intervening sequence of 7 bases. CDR1 SEHNR and CDR2 FQNEAQ are derived from the germline V gene (reference sequence). The CDR3 contains 13 residues, cysteine and phenylalanine counted. The CDR3 was read in part: 30 bases, with the frame set at base 1. With the rest looked up from the reference TRBV7-9 and TRBJ1-1 genes rather than sequenced, the full variable domain is DTGVSQNPRHKITKRGQNVTFRCDPISEHNRLYWYRQTLGQGPEFLTYFQNEAQLEKSRLLSDRFSAERPKGSFSTLEIQRTEQGDSAMYLCASSSFRNTEAFFGQGTRLTVV.